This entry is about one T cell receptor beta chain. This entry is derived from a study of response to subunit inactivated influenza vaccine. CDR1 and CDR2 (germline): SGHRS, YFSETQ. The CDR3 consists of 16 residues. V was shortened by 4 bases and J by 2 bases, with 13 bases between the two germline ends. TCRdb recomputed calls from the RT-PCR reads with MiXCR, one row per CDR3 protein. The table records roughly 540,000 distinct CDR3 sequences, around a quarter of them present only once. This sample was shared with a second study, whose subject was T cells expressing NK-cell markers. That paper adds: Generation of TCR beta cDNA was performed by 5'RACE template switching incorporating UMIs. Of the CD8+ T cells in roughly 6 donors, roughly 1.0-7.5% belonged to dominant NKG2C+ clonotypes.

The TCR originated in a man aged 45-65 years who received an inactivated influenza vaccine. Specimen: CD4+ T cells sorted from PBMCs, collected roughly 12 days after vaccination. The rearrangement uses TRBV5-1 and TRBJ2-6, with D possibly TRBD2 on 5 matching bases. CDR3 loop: CASSARVGTGANVLTF. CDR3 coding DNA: TGCGCCAGCAGCGCCCGAGTCGGGACTGGGGCCAACGTCCTGACTTTC.